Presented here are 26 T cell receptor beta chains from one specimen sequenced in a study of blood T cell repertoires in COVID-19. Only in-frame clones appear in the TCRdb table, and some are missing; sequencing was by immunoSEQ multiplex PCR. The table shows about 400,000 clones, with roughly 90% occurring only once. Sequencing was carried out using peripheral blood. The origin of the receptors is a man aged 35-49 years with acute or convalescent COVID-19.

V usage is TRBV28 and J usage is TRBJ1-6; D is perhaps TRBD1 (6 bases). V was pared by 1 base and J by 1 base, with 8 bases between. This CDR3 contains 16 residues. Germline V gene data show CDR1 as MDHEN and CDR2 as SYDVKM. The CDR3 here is CASSLLQGSYNSPLHF. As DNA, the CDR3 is TGTGCCAGCAGTTTATTGCAGGGGTCCTATAATTCACCCCTCCACTTT.

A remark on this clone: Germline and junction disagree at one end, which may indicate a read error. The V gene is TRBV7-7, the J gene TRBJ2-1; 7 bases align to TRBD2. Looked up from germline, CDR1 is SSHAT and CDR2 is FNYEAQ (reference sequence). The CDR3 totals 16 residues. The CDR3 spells CASSPFGGRITDEQFF. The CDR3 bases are TGTGCTAGCAGCCCCTTTGGCGGGAGAATTACGGATGAGCAGTTCTTC.

The CDR3 bases are TGTGCCAGCAGCCTGGGACAGCCTTACTCTGGAAACACCATATATTTT. Protein product: CASSLGQPYSGNTIYF. The chain joins TRBV7-3 to TRBJ1-3, with 7 bases lining up with TRBD1. Germline CDR1 reads SGHTA; CDR2 reads FQGTGA. J was trimmed by 0 bases and V by 5 bases; bases with no gene match: 7. The CDR3 length is 16 residues.

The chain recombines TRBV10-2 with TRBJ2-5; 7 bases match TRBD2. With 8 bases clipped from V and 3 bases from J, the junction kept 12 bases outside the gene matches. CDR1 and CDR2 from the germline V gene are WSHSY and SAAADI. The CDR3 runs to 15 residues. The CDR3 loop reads CASGKRDLAEETQYF. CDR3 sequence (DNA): TGCGCCAGCGGCAAGCGGGATTTGGCGGAAGAGACCCAGTACTTC.

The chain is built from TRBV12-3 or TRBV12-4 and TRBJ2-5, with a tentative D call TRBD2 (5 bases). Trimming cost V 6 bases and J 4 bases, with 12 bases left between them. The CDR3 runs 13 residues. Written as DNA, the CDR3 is TGTGCCAGCAGCATAGCAGAGGGAGAGACCCAGTACTTC. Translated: CASSIAEGETQYF.

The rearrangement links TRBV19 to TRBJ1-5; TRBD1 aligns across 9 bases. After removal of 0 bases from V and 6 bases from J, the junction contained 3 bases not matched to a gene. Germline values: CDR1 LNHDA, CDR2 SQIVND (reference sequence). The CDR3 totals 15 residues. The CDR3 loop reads CASSIERTGAQPQHF. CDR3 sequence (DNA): TGTGCCAGTAGTATAGAGAGGACAGGGGCTCAGCCCCAGCATTTT.

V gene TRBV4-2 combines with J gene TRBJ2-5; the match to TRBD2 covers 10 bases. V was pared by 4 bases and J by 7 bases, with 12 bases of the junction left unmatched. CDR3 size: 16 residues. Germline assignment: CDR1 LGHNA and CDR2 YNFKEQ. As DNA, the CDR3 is TGTGCCAGCAGCCGGTCTGTAGCGGGGGGTGTCGGGACCCAGTACTTC. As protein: CASSRSVAGGVGTQYF.

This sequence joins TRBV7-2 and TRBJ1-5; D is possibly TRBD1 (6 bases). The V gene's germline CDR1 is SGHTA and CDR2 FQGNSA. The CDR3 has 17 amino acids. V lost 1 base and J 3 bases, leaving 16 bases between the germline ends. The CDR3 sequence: CASSLVGGQPNNQPQHF. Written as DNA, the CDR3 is TGTGCCAGCAGCTTAGTTGGTGGACAGCCGAACAATCAGCCCCAGCATTTT.

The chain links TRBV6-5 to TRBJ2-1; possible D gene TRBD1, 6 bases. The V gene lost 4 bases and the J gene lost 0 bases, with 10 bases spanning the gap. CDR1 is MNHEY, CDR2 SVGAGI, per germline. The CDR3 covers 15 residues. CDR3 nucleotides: TGTGCCAGCAGTTCCGGACAGCTCTCCTACAATGAGCAGTTCTTC. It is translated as CASSSGQLSYNEQFF.

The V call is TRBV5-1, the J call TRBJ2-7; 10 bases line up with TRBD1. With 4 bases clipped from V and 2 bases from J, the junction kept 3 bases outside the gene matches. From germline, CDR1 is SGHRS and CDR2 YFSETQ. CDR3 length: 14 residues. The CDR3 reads CASSGGTGAYEQYF. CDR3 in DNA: TGCGCCAGCAGCGGGGGGACAGGGGCCTACGAGCAGTACTTC.

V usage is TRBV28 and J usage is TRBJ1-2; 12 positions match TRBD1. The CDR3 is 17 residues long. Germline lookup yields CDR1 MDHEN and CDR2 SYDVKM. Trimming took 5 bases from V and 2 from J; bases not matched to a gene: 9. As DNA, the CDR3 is TGTGCCAGCAGTGGTGGGACAGGGGGCCTTCTGAACTATGGCTACACCTTC. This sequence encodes CASSGGTGGLLNYGYTF.

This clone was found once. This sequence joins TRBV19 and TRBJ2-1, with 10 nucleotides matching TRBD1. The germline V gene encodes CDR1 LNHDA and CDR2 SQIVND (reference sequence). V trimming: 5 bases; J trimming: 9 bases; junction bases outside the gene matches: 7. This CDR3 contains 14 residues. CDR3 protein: CASSPKTGGTEQFF. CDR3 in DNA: TGTGCCAGTAGTCCAAAGACAGGGGGCACTGAGCAGTTCTTC.

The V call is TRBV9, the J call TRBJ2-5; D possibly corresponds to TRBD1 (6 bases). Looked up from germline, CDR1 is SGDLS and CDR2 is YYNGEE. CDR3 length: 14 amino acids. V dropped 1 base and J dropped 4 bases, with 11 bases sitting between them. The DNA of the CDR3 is TGTGCCAGCAGCGTACCAGGGGCCGTAGAGACCCAGTACTTC. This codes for CASSVPGAVETQYF.

The CDR3 protein is CASANSDISYNEQFF. The CDR3 bases are TGTGCTAGTGCCAATAGCGATATCTCCTACAATGAGCAGTTCTTC. The rearrangement links TRBV12-5 to TRBJ2-1; perhaps TRBD2 as D (5 bases). V lost 7 bases and J lost 0, with 13 bases in between. The CDR3 loop spans 15 amino acids. Germline CDR1 LGHNT, CDR2 FRNRAP. The variable domain in full, with the rest retrieved from reference TRBV12-5 and TRBJ2-1, is DARVTQTPRHKVTEMGQEVTMRCQPILGHNTVFWYRQTMMQGLELLAYFRNRAPLDDSGMPKDRFSAEMPDATLATLKIQPSEPRDSAVYFCASANSDISYNEQFFGPGTRLTVL.

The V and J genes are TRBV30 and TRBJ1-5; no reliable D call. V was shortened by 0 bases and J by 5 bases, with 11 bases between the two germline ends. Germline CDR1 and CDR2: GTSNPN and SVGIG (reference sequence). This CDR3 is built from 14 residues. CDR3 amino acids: CAWSVESGHQPQHF. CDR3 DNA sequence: TGTGCCTGGAGTGTAGAAAGTGGCCATCAGCCCCAGCATTTT.

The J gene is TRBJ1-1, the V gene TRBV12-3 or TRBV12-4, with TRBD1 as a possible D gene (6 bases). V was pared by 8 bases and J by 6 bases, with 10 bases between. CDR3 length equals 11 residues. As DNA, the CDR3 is TGTGCCAGCTACCAGGGGTCTGAAGCTTTCTTT. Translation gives CASYQGSEAFF.

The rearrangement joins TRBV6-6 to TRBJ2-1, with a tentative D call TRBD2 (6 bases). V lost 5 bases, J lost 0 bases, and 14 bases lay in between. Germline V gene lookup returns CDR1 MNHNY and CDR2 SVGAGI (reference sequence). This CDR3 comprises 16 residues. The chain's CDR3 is CASSRRLGSSYNEQFF. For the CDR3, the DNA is TGTGCCAGCAGTCGAAGACTAGGGAGCTCCTACAATGAGCAGTTCTTC.

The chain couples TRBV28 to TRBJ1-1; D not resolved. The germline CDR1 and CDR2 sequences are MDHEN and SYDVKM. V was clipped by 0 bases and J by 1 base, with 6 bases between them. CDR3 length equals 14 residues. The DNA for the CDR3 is TGTGCCAGCAGTTTATGGGGCTGGAACACTGAAGCTTTCTTT. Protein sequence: CASSLWGWNTEAFF. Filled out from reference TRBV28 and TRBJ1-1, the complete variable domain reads DVKVTQSSRYLVKRTGEKVFLECVQDMDHENMFWYRQDPGLGLRLIYFSYDVKMKEKGDIPEGYSVSREKKERFSLILESASTNQTSMYLCASSLWGWNTEAFFGQGTRLTVV.

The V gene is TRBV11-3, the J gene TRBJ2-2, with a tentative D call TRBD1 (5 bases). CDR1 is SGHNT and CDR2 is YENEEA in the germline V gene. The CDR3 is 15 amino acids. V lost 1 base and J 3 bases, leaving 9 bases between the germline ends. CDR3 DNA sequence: TGTGCCAGCAGCTTAGTCTCAGGGCACACCGGGGAGCTGTTTTTT. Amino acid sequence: CASSLVSGHTGELFF.

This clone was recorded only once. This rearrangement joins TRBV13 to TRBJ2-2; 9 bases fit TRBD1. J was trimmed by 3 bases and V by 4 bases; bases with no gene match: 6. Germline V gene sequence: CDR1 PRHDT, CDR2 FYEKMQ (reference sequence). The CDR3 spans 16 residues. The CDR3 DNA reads TGTGCCAGCAGCTCCACCGGGACAGGGTACACCGGGGAGCTGTTTTTT. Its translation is CASSSTGTGYTGELFF.

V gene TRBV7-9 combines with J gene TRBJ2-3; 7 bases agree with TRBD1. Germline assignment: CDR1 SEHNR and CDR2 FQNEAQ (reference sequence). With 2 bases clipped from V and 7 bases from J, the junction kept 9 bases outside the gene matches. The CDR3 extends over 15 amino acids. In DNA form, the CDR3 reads TGTGCCAGCAGCTTATTAGGACAGGTCCAAAATACGCAGTATTTT. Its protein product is CASSLLGQVQNTQYF.

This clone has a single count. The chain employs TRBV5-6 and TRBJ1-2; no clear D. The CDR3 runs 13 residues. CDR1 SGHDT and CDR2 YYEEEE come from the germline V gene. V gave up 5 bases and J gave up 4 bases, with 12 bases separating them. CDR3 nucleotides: TGTGCCAGCAGTCCCCGGGGATTCTATGGCTACACCTTC. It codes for CASSPRGFYGYTF.

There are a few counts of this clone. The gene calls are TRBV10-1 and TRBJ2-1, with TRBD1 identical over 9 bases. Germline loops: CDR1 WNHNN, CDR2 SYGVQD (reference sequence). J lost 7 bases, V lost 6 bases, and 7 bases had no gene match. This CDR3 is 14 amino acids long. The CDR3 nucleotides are TGCGCCAGCAGACAAAGACAGGGGGAGAATGAGCAGTTCTTC. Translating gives CASRQRQGENEQFF.

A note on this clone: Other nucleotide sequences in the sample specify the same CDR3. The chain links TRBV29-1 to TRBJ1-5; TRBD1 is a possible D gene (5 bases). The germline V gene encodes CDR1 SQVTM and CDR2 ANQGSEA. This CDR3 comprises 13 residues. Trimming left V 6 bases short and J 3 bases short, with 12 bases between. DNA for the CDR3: TGCAGCGTCGTCGACAGCTACAATCAGCCCCAGCATTTT. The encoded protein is CSVVDSYNQPQHF.

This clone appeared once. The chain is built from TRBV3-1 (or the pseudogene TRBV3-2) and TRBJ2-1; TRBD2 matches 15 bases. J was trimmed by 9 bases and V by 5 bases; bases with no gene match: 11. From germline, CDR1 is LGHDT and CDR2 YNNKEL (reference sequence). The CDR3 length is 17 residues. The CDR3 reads CASSYTGTSGGHGEQFF. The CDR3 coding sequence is TGTGCCAGCAGCTATACCGGGACTAGCGGGGGGCACGGTGAGCAGTTCTTC.

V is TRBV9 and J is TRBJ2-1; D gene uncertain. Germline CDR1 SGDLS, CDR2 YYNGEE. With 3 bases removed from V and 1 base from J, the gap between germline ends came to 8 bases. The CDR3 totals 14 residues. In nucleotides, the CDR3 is TGTGCCAGCAGCGGCCAGGTGTCCTACAATGAGCAGTTCTTC. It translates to CASSGQVSYNEQFF.